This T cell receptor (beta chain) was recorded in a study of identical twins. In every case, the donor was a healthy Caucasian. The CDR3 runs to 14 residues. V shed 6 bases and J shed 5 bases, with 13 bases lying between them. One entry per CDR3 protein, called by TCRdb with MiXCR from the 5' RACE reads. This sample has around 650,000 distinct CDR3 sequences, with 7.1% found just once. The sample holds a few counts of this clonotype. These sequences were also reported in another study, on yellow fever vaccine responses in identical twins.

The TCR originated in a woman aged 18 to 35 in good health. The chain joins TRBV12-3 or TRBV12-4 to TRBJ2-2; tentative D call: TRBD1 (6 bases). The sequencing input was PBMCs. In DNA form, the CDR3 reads TGTGCCAGCAGGACGAGGACAGTAACCGGGGAGCTGTTTTTT. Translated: CASRTRTVTGELFF.